The TCR beta chain under discussion was sequenced for a study of cytomegalovirus exposure and HLA in healthy donors. Study as a whole: There were roughly 110 million unique TCR beta sequences, drawn from around 180 million T cells, in an earlier analysis. Whole-study findings and limits: For most TCR sequences rarity was the rule, although some public TCRs occurred in many donors. A later analysis found most CMV-associated TCR beta chains apparently HLA-restricted.

PCR amplification relied on 60 Vbeta primers (plus 13 Jbeta primers). This table comes from immunoSEQ multiplex PCR, and its TCRdb copy is limited to in-frame clones, with some not included. The sample spans some 120,000 clones; the ten largest clones claim more than 1%. Per germline, CDR1 SGHVS and CDR2 FQNEAQ. CDR3 size: 17 residues. V lost 2 bases to trimming and J lost 0 bases, with 14 bases between them. As for this clone: Its antigen is currently unknown.

The clonotype originates from a man between 18 and 29 years old in good health and CMV-seronegative. The genes are TRBV7-8 and TRBJ2-1; no definite D call. Sequences were obtained from PBMCs. In nucleotides, the CDR3 is TGTGCCAGCAGCTTATTGGTAAGATTTAGCTCCTACAATGAGCAGTTCTTC. Amino acids: CASSLLVRFSSYNEQFF.